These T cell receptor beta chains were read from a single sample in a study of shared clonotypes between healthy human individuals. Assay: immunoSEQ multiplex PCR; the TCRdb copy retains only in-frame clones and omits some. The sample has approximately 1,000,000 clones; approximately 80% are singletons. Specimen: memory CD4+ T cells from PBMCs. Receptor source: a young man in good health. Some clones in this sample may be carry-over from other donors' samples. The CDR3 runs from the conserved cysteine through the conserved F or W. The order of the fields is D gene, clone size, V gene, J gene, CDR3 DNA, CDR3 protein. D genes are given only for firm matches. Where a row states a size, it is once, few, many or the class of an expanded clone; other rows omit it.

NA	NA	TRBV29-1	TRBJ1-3	TGCAGCGTTGAATATACGAACACCATATATTTT	CSVEYTNTIYF
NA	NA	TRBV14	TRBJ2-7	TGTGCCAGCAGCCAAGCCTTGGGCCGGGGGTCCTACGAGCAGTACTTC	CASSQALGRGSYEQYF
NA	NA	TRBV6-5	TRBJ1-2	TGTGCCAGCAGCGACCTAATGGGTGACTATGGCTACACCTTC	CASSDLMGDYGYTF
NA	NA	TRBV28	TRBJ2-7	TGTGCCAGCAGTTTGGCCAGCTACGAGCAGTACTTC	CASSLASYEQYF
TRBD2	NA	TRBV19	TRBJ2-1	TGTGCCAGTAGTATACTCCTTTTAGCGGGAAGCTCCTACAATGAGCAGTTCTTC	CASSILLLAGSSYNEQFF
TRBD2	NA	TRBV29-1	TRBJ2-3	TGCAGCGCTGGCTCCACTAGCGGGAGCACAGATACGCAGTATTTT	CSAGSTSGSTDTQYF
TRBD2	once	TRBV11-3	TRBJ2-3	TGTGCCAGCAGCTTAGGATTAGCGGGAGGGGGTGCAGATACGCAGTATTTT	CASSLGLAGGGADTQYF
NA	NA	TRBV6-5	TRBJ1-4	TGTGCCAGCAGTTACTTGTCCGGAAAACTGTTTTTT	CASSYLSGKLFF
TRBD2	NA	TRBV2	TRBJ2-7	TGTGCCAGCAGTGAAGCAGGGACTAGCGGCCTCTCCTACGAGCAGTACTTC	CASSEAGTSGLSYEQYF
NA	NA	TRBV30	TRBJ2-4	TGTGCCTGGAGTGTCCTAACAGGGAGGGATGTGAGAAACATTCAGTACTTC	CAWSVLTGRDVRNIQYF
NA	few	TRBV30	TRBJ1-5	TGTGCCTGGAGCAGGGTCGGGCAGCCCCAGCATTTT	CAWSRVGQPQHF
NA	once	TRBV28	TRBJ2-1	TGTGCCAGCGTACAGGACCTCTCCTACAATGAGCAGTTCTTC	CASVQDLSYNEQFF
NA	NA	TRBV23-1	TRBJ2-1	TGCGCCAGCAGTCATCCCCGGGGCGATGAGCAGTTCTTC	CASSHPRGDEQFF
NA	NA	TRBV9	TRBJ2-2	TGTGCCAGCAGCGTAGACCTAGGGCCCAACACCGGGGAGCTGTTTTTT	CASSVDLGPNTGELFF
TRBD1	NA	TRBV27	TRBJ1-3	TGTGCCAGCAGTTCCTCGATACAGGGGTTCTCTGGAAACACCATATATTTT	CASSSSIQGFSGNTIYF
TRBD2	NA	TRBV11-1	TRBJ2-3	TGTGCCAGCAGCTTGGCAGGGACTAGCAAAACAGATACGCAGTATTTT	CASSLAGTSKTDTQYF
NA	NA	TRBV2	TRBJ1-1	TGTGCCAGCAGTGTGGGGGGTCTGAACACTGAAGCTTTCTTT	CASSVGGLNTEAFF
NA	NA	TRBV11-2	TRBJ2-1	TGTGCCAGCAGCTTAGTAGGGAACTCCTACAATGAGCAGTTCTTC	CASSLVGNSYNEQFF
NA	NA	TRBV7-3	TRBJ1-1	TGTGCCAGCAGCTTAAGTCCGGGGAACACTGAAGCTTTCTTT	CASSLSPGNTEAFF
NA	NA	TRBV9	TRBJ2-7	TGTGCCAGCAGCGTAGTGGCAGGCGAGCAGTACTTC	CASSVVAGEQYF
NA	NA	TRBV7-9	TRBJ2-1	TGTGCCAGCAGCTTAGTCGGGAGTTTTCATGAGCAGTTCTTC	CASSLVGSFHEQFF
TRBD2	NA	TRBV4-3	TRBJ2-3	TGCGCCAGCAGCCAAGATGGAGTAGCGGGAGGGGACACAGATACGCAGTATTTT	CASSQDGVAGGDTDTQYF
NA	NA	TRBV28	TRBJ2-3	TGTGCCAGCAGCCCCTATGGGTTCACAGATACGCAGTATTTT	CASSPYGFTDTQYF
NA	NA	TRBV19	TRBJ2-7	TGTGCCAGTAGTAGGACAGCTACCTACGAGCAGTACTTC	CASSRTATYEQYF
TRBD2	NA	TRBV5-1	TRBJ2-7	TGCGCCAGCAGCTTGGGGGGACTAGCAAGCTACGAGCAGTACTTC	CASSLGGLASYEQYF
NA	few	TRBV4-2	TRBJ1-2	TGTGCCAGCAGCCAAGATGTTTTGGGGGGCGTATACTATGGCTACACCTTC	CASSQDVLGGVYYGYTF
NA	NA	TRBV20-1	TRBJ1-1	TGCAGTGCTAGAAGTAACACTGAAGCTTTCTTT	CSARSNTEAFF